This T cell receptor beta chain originates from a study of metastatic and nonmetastatic thyroid tumors. Overall study context: The comparison covered peripheral blood and tumor or nodule tissue in malignant and benign thyroid patients. General study results and limits: Reports indicated that malignant thyroid tumors showed significantly higher TCR beta diversity than benign nodules did, in blood and tumor.

Thyroid surgery was performed in patients who had received no treatment beforehand. TCRdb re-analyzed the PCR reads using MiXCR. The repertoire holds over 4,500 clones, with 33% as singletons. In the case of this clone: Its target is unknown.

This clonotype was sampled from a female donor with papillary thyroid cancer or a benign thyroid nodule (not recorded which). Some clones in this sample may be carry-over from other donors' samples. The material sequenced was adjacent normal tissue.

The CDR3 DNA reads TGTGCCAGTAGCGGGACAGGGAGGGGGAGCACTGAAGCTTTCTTT. Its translation is CASSGTGRGSTEAFF. The rearrangement uses TRBV19 and TRBJ1-1, with TRBD1 identical over 9 bases. There are 15 residues in the CDR3. Germline values: CDR1 LNHDA, CDR2 SQIVND (reference sequence). The V and J ends lost 6 bases and 4 bases, in that order; junction bases with no gene match: 9.